The 20 T cell receptor beta chains below come from one sample, sequenced in a study of HIV-infected children after antiretroviral therapy interruption. Unique molecular identifiers were included in an RNA-based 3' RACE TCR library. MiXCR, applied by TCRdb to the 3' RACE reads, yields one record per CDR3 protein. The table includes fewer than 100,000 distinct CDR3 sequences, about 7% detected once. Treatment here: PENTA 11 planned treatment interruption arm or continuous ART arm. The sample consisted of CD45RA+ CD4+ T cells from PBMCs, pooled from several time points, taken from a donor given antiretroviral therapy, either interrupted or continuous. Subset here: naive CD4+ CD45RA+ CD45RO- T cells. Every receptor here comes from a pool of human donors with HIV.

This clonotype was found many times. One end of the junction varies from germline; a read error may be responsible. The rearrangement joins TRBV7-9 to TRBJ2-1; 7 positions agree with TRBD2. There are 17 residues in the CDR3. CDR1 is SEHNR, CDR2 FQNEAQ, per germline (reference sequence). CDR3: CASTLYGGGPYYNEQFF. For the CDR3, the DNA is TGTGCCAGCACCTTATACGGGGGAGGGCCGTACTACAATGAGCAGTTCTTC.

At least ten counts were recorded for this clonotype. J is TRBJ1-1 and V is TRBV6-2 or TRBV6-3; no definite D call. The CDR3 has 11 amino acids. Germline V gene sequence: CDR1 MNHEY, CDR2 SVGEGT. V lost 5 bases, J lost 0 bases, and 1 base lay in between. In nucleotides, the CDR3 is TGTGCCAGCAGTATGAACACTGAAGCTTTCTTT. Its protein is CASSMNTEAFF.

In its sample, this clonotype was seen many times. The chain uses TRBV5-1 and TRBJ2-1; D possibly uses TRBD1 or TRBD2 (5 bases each). V gave up 5 bases and J gave up 7 bases, with 13 bases separating them. CDR1 is SGHRS, CDR2 YFSETQ, per germline. The length of the CDR3 is 13 residues. The CDR3 region is CASRLGEKNEQFF. The CDR3 nucleotides are TGCGCCAGCAGGCTAGGGGAGAAGAATGAGCAGTTCTTC. The full variable domain, with the rest looked up from reference TRBV5-1 and TRBJ2-1, is KAGVTQTPRYLIKTRGQQVTLSCSPISGHRSVSWYQQTPGQGLQFLFEYFSETQRNKGNFPGRFSGRQFSNSRSEMNVSTLELGDSALYLCASRLGEKNEQFFGPGTRLTVL.

This clonotype was seen at least ten times. The genes are TRBV7-8 and TRBJ2-7; D gene unclear. V dropped 2 bases and J dropped 3 bases, with 8 bases sitting between them. From germline, CDR1 is SGHVS and CDR2 FQNEAQ. The CDR3 is 13 amino acids. The CDR3 protein is CASSLLGSYEQYF. The CDR3 DNA follows: TGTGCCAGCAGCTTATTGGGCAGCTACGAGCAGTACTTC.

At least ten counts were recorded for this clonotype. The chain recombines TRBV20-1 with TRBJ2-3, with D perhaps matching TRBD1 (5 bases). The CDR3 is 15 residues long. Germline V CDR1 and CDR2: DFQATT, SNEGSKA (reference sequence). Trimming left V 2 bases short and J 0 bases short, with 12 bases between. The CDR3 loop is CSARQWGPSTDTQYF. Here the CDR3 DNA reads TGCAGTGCTAGACAGTGGGGCCCTAGCACAGATACGCAGTATTTT.

This clonotype was detected ten times or more. The chain has TRBV5-1 and TRBJ1-1, with no clear D. The CDR3 spans 14 residues. CDR1 is SGHRS and CDR2 is YFSETQ in the germline V gene. Trimming removed 5 bases at V and 4 bases at J, with 15 bases between. The CDR3: CASSHEDRTTEAFF. The CDR3, as DNA: TGCGCCAGCAGTCACGAGGATCGCACCACTGAAGCTTTCTTT.

There are many counts of this clonotype. A junction boundary mismatches the germline segment, possibly from a read error. The chain joins TRBV29-1 to TRBJ2-6, with D possibly being TRBD1 (5 bases). CDR1 is SQVTM, CDR2 ANQGSEA, per germline. CDR3 size: 17 residues. The CDR3, as DNA: TGCAGCGTGGAAGGGGCCTCGACCCGAACTGGGGCCAACGTCCTGACTTTC. Translated, it gives CSVEGASTRTGANVLTF.

At least ten counts were recorded for this clonotype. The rearrangement uses TRBV15 and TRBJ1-6, with D perhaps TRBD1 (5 bases). Germline V gives CDR1 LNHNV, CDR2 YYDKDF (reference sequence). Trimming cost V 6 bases and J 9 bases, with 18 bases left between them. CDR3 length equals 15 residues. The CDR3, as DNA: TGTGCCACCAGTCCGCGCGGGGGGAGTGGTTCACCCCTCCACTTT. It yields the protein CATSPRGGSGSPLHF.

This clonotype was observed a few times. The chain has TRBV12-3 or TRBV12-4 and TRBJ1-2; D perhaps matches TRBD1 (5 bases). This CDR3 spans 14 amino acids. V was clipped by 1 base and J by 8 bases, with 14 bases between them. CDR3 sequence (DNA): TGTGCCAGCAGTTTAGGTCACGGATGGGGCGGCTACACCTTC. This codes for CASSLGHGWGGYTF.

This clonotype was observed many times. This rearrangement joins TRBV12-3 or TRBV12-4 to TRBJ1-5; possibly TRBD1 for D (6 bases). The CDR3 sequence is 15 residues long. V lost 6 bases and J 9 bases, leaving 21 bases between the germline ends. Here the CDR3 DNA reads TGTGCCAGCAGCCCCTCGACAGGAACCCCGTGGCCCCAGCATTTT. Amino acid sequence: CASSPSTGTPWPQHF.

This sequence joins TRBV12-5 and TRBJ2-1; the match to TRBD1 covers 7 bases. The germline CDR1 and CDR2 sequences are LGHNT and FRNRAP. V shed 0 bases and J 10 bases; nucleotides not matched to a gene: 6. The CDR3 runs to 14 residues. The DNA of the CDR3 is TGTGCTAGTGGTTTGGTTGCAGGGGGAGCGGAGCAGTTCTTC. Its protein is CASGLVAGGAEQFF.

In its sample, this clonotype was seen many times. The chain employs TRBV6-6 and TRBJ2-3, with D uncertain. The CDR3 is made up of 16 amino acids. CDR1 is MNHNY, CDR2 SVGAGI, per germline (reference sequence). The V end lost 2 bases, the J end lost 6 bases, and 18 bases lay between the germline ends. Written as DNA, the CDR3 is TGTGCCAGCAGTTACCTCCCGTTGGGCCCGTCTGATACGCAGTATTTT. This sequence encodes CASSYLPLGPSDTQYF.

This clonotype has at least ten counts. The chain recombines TRBV10-1 with TRBJ1-2; 7 bases line up with TRBD1. The CDR3 contains 13 residues. The V segment lost 5 bases and the J segment 8 bases; nucleotides outside the gene matches: 8. Germline loops: CDR1 WNHNN, CDR2 SYGVQD (reference sequence). CDR3 protein: CASSPDRDRGYTF. Here the CDR3 DNA reads TGCGCCAGCAGTCCCGACAGGGACCGGGGCTACACCTTC.

A few counts support this clonotype. A much more abundant neighbour one base away suggests this may be a read error. V and J are TRBV2 and TRBJ2-7, with D perhaps being TRBD1 or TRBD2 (6 bases each). Germline values: CDR1 SNHLY, CDR2 FYNNEI. The CDR3 has 13 amino acids. CDR3 in DNA: TGTGCCAACAGTGATAGGTGGGGGGCGCCGCGGTACTTC. Residues: CANSDRWGAPRYF.

This clonotype was seen at least ten times. This chain joins TRBV19 and TRBJ1-1; 9 bases fit TRBD1. CDR3 size: 16 residues. Germline CDR1 reads LNHDA; CDR2 reads SQIVND (reference sequence). V trimming: 8 bases; J trimming: 1 base; junction bases outside the gene matches: 11. CDR3 sequence (DNA): TGTGCCAGTGGGGGGGACAGGGAAATCAAGAACACTGAAGCTTTCTTT. Its translation: CASGGDREIKNTEAFF.

This clonotype was seen repeatedly, ten times or more. CDR3 coding DNA: TGTGCCAGTAGTATAGATATGACGAGGAATGAGCAGTTCTTC. Protein product: CASSIDMTRNEQFF. The gene calls are TRBV19 and TRBJ2-1; D remains ambiguous. V dropped 0 bases and J dropped 7 bases, with 10 bases sitting between them. Germline CDR1 and CDR2: LNHDA and SQIVND (reference sequence). This CDR3 is 14 amino acids long.

This clonotype was detected ten times or more. The chain employs TRBV5-8 and TRBJ1-6; no reliable D call. Trimming cost V 4 bases and J 11 bases, with 10 bases left between them. CDR1 and CDR2 (germline): SGHTS, YDEGEE. CDR3 size: 12 residues. CDR3 coding DNA: TGTGCCAGCAGCCTCGAGGTGCCACCCCTCCACTTT. Translated: CASSLEVPPLHF.

This clonotype showed up many times. The chain carries TRBV6-5 and TRBJ1-1, with a possible D match to TRBD1 (6 bases). Germline CDR1 reads MNHEY; CDR2 reads SVGAGI. The CDR3 consists of 16 residues. V shed 6 bases and J shed 1 base, with 18 bases lying between them. The CDR3 DNA reads TGTGCCAGCAGCCGGCTATGGGGGGCGAGGAACACTGAAGCTTTCTTT. Its translation is CASSRLWGARNTEAFF.

This clonotype was seen many times. The chain carries TRBV28 and TRBJ2-3; D not certain. Per the germline V gene, CDR1 is MDHEN and CDR2 is SYDVKM. The V end lost 1 base, the J end lost 7 bases, and 9 bases lay between the germline ends. This CDR3 has 13 amino acids. In DNA form, the CDR3 reads TGTGCCAGCAGTTTATTAGGGAAAAATACGCAGTATTTT. This sequence encodes CASSLLGKNTQYF.

The rearrangement joins TRBV2 to TRBJ2-3; no firm D call. Trimming took 4 bases from V and 1 from J, leaving 9 bases between them. The CDR3 covers 14 residues. Germline CDR1 and CDR2: SNHLY and FYNNEI. CDR3 DNA sequence: TGTGCCAGCAGTGTTGTTCAGGGCACAGATACGCAGTATTTT. It encodes CASSVVQGTDTQYF.